The 5 T cell receptor beta chains below all came from one sample that was sequenced in a study of T cell responses to AZD1222 COVID-19 vaccine. The table came from immunoSEQ multiplex PCR; TCRdb's copy has only in-frame clones and leaves some out. The sample includes over 100,000 clones, approximately 89% seen only once; the top ten take approximately 4.9%. The sequenced sample was peripheral blood, obtained on day 0 of AZD1222 vaccination. The receptors were gathered from an adult in good health.

The CDR3 DNA is TGTGCCAGTAGTATCCGGGCCAGGGGGTCTGTTTATGGCTACACCTTC. As protein: CASSIRARGSVYGYTF. The V and J genes are TRBV19 and TRBJ1-2; 7 bases fit TRBD1. This CDR3 region has 16 residues. Germline V gives CDR1 LNHDA, CDR2 SQIVND (reference sequence). V shed 3 bases and J 5 bases; nucleotides not matched to a gene: 12. Full variable domain (remainder filled in from reference TRBV19 and TRBJ1-2): DGGITQSPKYLFRKEGQNVTLSCEQNLNHDAMYWYRQDPGQGLRLIYYSQIVNDFQKGDIAEGYSVSREKKESFPLTVTSAQKNPTAFYLCASSIRARGSVYGYTFGSGTRLTVV.

This clone was observed a handful of times. V is TRBV6-2 or TRBV6-3 and J is TRBJ1-1; 9 bases fit TRBD1. The V and J ends lost 6 bases and 5 bases, in that order; junction bases with no gene match: 13. This CDR3 comprises 16 residues. Germline V gene sequence: CDR1 MNHEY, CDR2 SVGEGT. Here the CDR3 reads CASSLRGQGMGTEAFF. The CDR3 DNA sequence: TGTGCCAGCAGCCTCCGGGGACAGGGAATGGGGACTGAAGCTTTCTTT.

This chain connects TRBV7-8 to TRBJ1-2; D remains ambiguous. Germline V gene data show CDR1 as SGHVS and CDR2 as FQNEAQ. Trimming took off 6 bases at V and 1 base at J, with 15 bases between the two ends. The CDR3 covers 15 residues. CDR3 sequence reads: CASRLGRTSNYGYTF. The CDR3 nucleotides read TGTGCCAGCAGGCTCGGGAGGACCAGTAACTATGGCTACACCTTC.

The J gene is TRBJ2-7, the V gene TRBV9, with 9 bases fitting TRBD1. This CDR3 has 18 amino acids. The germline gives CDR1 SGDLS, CDR2 YYNGEE. V dropped 0 bases and J dropped 6; count of bases not matched to a gene: 16. CDR3 in amino acids: CASSVGLGTGRRESEQYF. Written as DNA, the CDR3 is TGTGCCAGCAGCGTAGGGTTGGGGACAGGGAGAAGGGAGTCCGAGCAGTACTTC.

Here the CDR3 reads CASRAGANVLTF. The CDR3 DNA follows: TGCGCCAGCAGAGCTGGGGCCAACGTCCTGACTTTC. The gene calls are TRBV5-1 and TRBJ2-6; D is ambiguous. Germline CDR1 SGHRS, CDR2 YFSETQ. This CDR3 contains 12 residues. V lost 5 bases and J lost 2, with 2 bases in between.